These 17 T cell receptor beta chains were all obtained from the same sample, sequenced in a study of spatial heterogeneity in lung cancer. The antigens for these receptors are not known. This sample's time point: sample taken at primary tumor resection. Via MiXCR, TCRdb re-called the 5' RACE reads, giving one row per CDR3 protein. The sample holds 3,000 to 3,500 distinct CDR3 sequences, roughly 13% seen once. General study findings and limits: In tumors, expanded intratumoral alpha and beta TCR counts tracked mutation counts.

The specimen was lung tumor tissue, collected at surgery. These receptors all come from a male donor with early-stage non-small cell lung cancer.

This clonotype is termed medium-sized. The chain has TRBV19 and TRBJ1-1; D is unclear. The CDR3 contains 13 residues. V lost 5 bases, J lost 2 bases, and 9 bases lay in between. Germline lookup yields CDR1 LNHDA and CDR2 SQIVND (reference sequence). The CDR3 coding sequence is TGTGCCAGTAGTGCCTCAAGAAACACTGAAGCTTTCTTT. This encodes CASSASRNTEAFF.

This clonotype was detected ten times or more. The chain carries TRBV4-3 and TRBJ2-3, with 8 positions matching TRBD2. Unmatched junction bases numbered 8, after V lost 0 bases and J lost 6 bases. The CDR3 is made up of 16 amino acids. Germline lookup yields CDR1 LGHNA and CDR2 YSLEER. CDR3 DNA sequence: TGCGCCAGCAGCCAAGATTTACGGGGGGGCAGGGATACGCAGTATTTT. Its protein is CASSQDLRGGRDTQYF.

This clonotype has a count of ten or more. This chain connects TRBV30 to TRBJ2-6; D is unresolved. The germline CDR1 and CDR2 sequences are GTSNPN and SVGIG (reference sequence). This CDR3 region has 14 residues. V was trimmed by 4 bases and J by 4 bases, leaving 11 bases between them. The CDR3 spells CAWMNAGGANVLTF. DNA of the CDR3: TGTGCCTGGATGAACGCTGGAGGGGCCAACGTCCTGACTTTC.

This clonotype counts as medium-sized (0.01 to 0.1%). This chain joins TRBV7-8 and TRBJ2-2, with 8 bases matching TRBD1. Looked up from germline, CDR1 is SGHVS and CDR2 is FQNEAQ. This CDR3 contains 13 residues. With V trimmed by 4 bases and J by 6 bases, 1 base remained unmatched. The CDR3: CASSSDRAGELFF. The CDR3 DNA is TGTGCCAGCAGCTCGGACAGGGCCGGGGAGCTGTTTTTT.

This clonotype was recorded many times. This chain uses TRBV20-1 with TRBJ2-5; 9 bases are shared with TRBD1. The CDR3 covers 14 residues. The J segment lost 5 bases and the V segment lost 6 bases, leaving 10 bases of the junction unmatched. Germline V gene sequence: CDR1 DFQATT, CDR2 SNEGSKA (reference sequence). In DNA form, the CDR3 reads TGCAGTGCGCCCACAGGGGGCGGCGGGGAGACCCAGTACTTC. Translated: CSAPTGGGGETQYF.

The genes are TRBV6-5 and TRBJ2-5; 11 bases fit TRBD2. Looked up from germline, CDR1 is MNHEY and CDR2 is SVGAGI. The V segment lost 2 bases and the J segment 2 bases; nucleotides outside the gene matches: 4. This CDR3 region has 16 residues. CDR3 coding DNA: TGTGCCAGCAGTTACCAGATAGCGGGGGGGCAAGAGACCCAGTACTTC. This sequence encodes CASSYQIAGGQETQYF.

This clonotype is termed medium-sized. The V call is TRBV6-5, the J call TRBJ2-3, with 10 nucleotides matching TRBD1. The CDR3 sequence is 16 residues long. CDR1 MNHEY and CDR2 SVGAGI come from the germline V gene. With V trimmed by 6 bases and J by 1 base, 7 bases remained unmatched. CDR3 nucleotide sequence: TGTGCCAGCAGGCATGACAGGGGGCTCGGCACAGATACGCAGTATTTT. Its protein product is CASRHDRGLGTDTQYF.

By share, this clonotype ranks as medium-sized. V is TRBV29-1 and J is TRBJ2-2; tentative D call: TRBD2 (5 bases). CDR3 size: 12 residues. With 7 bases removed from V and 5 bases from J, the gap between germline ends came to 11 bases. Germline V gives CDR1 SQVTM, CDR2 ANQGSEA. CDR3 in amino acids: CSARGLTGELFF. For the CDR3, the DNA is TGCAGCGCCCGAGGGTTAACCGGGGAGCTGTTTTTT.

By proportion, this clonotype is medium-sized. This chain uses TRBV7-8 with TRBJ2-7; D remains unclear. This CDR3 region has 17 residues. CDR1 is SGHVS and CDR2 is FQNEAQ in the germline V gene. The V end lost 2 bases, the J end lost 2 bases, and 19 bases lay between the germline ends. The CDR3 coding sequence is TGTGCCAGCAGCTTATACACGCCTTCGTGGGAAACCTACGAGCAGTACTTC. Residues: CASSLYTPSWETYEQYF.

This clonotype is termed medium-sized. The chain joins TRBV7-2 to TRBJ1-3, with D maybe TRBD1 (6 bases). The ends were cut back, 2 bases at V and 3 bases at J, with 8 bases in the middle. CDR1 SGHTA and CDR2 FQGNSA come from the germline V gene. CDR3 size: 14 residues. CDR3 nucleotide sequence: TGTGCCAGCAGCTTACAGGGGAGTGGAAACACCATATATTTT. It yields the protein CASSLQGSGNTIYF.

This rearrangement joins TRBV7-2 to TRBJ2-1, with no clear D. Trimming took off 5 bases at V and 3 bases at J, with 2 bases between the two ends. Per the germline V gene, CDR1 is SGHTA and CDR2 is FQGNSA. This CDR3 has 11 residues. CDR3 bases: TGTGCCAGCAGCCGCTACAATGAGCAGTTCTTC. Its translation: CASSRYNEQFF.

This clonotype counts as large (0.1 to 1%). CDR3 region: CASSLSTGTVYGYTF. The CDR3 region has the DNA TGTGCCAGCAGCCTTAGTACCGGGACAGTCTATGGCTACACCTTC. The chain joins TRBV6-5 to TRBJ1-2; 7 bases fit TRBD1. With V trimmed by 6 bases and J by 4 bases, 11 bases remained unmatched. The CDR3 spans 15 residues. Germline lookup yields CDR1 MNHEY and CDR2 SVGAGI.

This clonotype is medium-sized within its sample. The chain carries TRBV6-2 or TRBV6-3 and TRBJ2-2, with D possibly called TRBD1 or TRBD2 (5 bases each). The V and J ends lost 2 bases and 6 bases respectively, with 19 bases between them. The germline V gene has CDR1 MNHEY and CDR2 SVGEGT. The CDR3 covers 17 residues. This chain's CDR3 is CASSYPLWGFVPGELFF. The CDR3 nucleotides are TGTGCCAGCAGTTACCCCCTGTGGGGGTTCGTTCCCGGGGAGCTGTTTTTT.

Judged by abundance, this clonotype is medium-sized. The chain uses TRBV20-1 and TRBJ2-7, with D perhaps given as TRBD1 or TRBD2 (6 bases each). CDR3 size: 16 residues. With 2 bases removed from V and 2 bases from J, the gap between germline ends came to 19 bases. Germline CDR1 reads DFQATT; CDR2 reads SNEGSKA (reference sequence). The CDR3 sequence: CSARPWGREGTYEQYF. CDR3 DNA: TGCAGTGCTAGACCCTGGGGGCGGGAAGGTACCTACGAGCAGTACTTC.

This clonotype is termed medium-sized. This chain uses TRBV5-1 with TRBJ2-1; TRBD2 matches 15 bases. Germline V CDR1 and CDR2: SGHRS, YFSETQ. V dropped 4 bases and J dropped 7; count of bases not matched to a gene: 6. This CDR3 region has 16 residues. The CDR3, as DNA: TGCGCCAGCAGCCCCGGACTAGCGGGGGGGCAAAATGAGCAGTTCTTC. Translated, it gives CASSPGLAGGQNEQFF. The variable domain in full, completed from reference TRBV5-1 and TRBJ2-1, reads KAGVTQTPRYLIKTRGQQVTLSCSPISGHRSVSWYQQTPGQGLQFLFEYFSETQRNKGNFPGRFSGRQFSNSRSEMNVSTLELGDSALYLCASSPGLAGGQNEQFFGPGTRLTVL.

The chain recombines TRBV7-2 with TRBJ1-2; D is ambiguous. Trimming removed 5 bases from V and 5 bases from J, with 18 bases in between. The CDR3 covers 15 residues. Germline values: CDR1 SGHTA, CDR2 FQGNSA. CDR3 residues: CASSTQGGLTYGYTF. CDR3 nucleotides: TGTGCCAGCAGCACCCAAGGCGGGCTCACTTATGGCTACACCTTC.

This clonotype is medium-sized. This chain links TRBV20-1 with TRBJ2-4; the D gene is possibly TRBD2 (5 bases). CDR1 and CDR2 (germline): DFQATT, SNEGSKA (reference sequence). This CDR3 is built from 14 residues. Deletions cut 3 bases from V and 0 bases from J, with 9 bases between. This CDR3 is CSASEGLAKNIQYF. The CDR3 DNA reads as TGCAGTGCTAGCGAGGGTCTAGCCAAAAACATTCAGTACTTC.